The T cell receptor (beta chain) described here comes from a study of blood T cell repertoires in COVID-19. Per germline, CDR1 SGHDT and CDR2 YYEEEE. The CDR3 has 15 amino acids. The V gene lost 2 bases and the J gene lost 6 bases, with 18 bases spanning the gap. The protocol was immunoSEQ multiplex PCR, while the TCRdb copy is restricted to in-frame clones and leaves out a portion. The data show approximately 470,000 clones, 87% seen once. Sequences were obtained from PBMCs or T cells enriched from blood (not recorded which). The chain uses TRBV5-6 and TRBJ2-7, with D perhaps matching TRBD1 (6 bases). This receptor was taken from a woman aged 18-35 years who had recovered from COVID-19. DNA for the CDR3: TGTGCCAGCAGCTTCAGGGGCCGGCGCCGGGGCGAGCAGTACTTC. Translating gives CASSFRGRRRGEQYF.